This T cell receptor beta chain was sequenced in a study of chemoradiotherapy in HPV16-positive cancers. A note on this clone: The antigen is undetermined.

Study-level points and caveats: Non-HPV-specific T cells did not expand in tumors during treatment, whereas candidate HPV-specific clones and E7-related motifs did.

Repertoires were generated with immunoSEQ multiplex PCR, while TCRdb's copy carries only in-frame clones and drops some. The repertoire has over 10,000 clones, 70% to 90% of them found once; the top ten carry 5.8%. V lost 1 base and J lost 2, with 6 bases in between. The CDR3 length is 13 residues. CDR1 is SGHRS, CDR2 YFSETQ, per germline. The source was blood, collected from a patient who underwent chemoradiotherapy. The clonotype comes from a human donor with HPV-associated anogenital cancer. The chain couples TRBV5-1 to TRBJ1-1; D uncertain. The CDR3, as DNA: TGCGCCAGCAGCTTGATGGGAAACACTGAAGCTTTCTTT. It encodes CASSLMGNTEAFF. Based on the CDR3 plus reference TRBV5-1 and TRBJ1-1, the full variable domain is KAGVTQTPRYLIKTRGQQVTLSCSPISGHRSVSWYQQTPGQGLQFLFEYFSETQRNKGNFPGRFSGRQFSNSRSEMNVSTLELGDSALYLCASSLMGNTEAFFGQGTRLTVV.